The 14 T cell receptor beta chains below were found in one sample sequenced in a study of naive and memory T cell subsets. Both TRBC1 and TRBC2 were covered by a beta constant-region primer of two equimolar oligonucleotides. TCRdb redid the calling of the UMI-ligation and nested PCR reads with MiXCR, one entry per CDR3 protein. The sample has 130,000 to 150,000 distinct CDR3 sequences, about 15% seen once. Sequenced input: naive CD4+ T cells from blood. The origin of the receptors is a human donor in good health.

This clonotype has only a few counts. The chain couples TRBV18 to TRBJ2-7; D gene unclear. The CDR3 is 14 residues long. The V end was cut by 2 bases, the J end by 3 bases, with 11 bases between. Germline CDR1 and CDR2: KGHSH and LQKENI. The CDR3 reads CASSPKAGHYEQYF. DNA for the CDR3: TGTGCCAGCTCACCAAAGGCAGGCCACTACGAGCAGTACTTC. Full variable domain (outside the CDR3, taken from reference TRBV18 and TRBJ2-7): NAGVMQNPRHLVRRRGQEARLRCSPMKGHSHVYWYRQLPEEGLKFMVYLQKENIIDESGMPKERFSAEFPKEGPSILRIQQVVRGDSAAYFCASSPKAGHYEQYFGPGTRLTVT.

This clonotype was seen only a few times. The chain combines TRBV3-1 with TRBJ1-1; D gene unclear. V was clipped by 4 bases and J by 1 base, with 10 bases between them. The CDR3 contains 14 residues. Germline V gene sequence: CDR1 LGHDT, CDR2 YNNKEL (reference sequence). The CDR3 here is CASSPLQRNTEAFF. CDR3 coding DNA: TGTGCCAGCAGCCCCTTACAAAGGAACACTGAAGCTTTCTTT. The full variable domain, completed using reference TRBV3-1 and TRBJ1-1, is DTAVSQTPKYLVTQMGNDKSIKCEQNLGHDTMYWYKQDSKKFLKIMFSYNNKELIINETVPNRFSPKSPDKAHLNLHINSLELGDSAVYFCASSPLQRNTEAFFGQGTRLTVV.

The rearrangement links TRBV9 to TRBJ2-6; 11 bases agree with TRBD2. This CDR3 has 18 amino acids. V was clipped by 4 bases and J by 4 bases; unmatched bases: 10. Looked up from germline, CDR1 is SGDLS and CDR2 is YYNGEE. CDR3 nucleotide sequence: TGTGCCAGCAGCAAGTCCCTAGCGGGAGGTTACGGGGCCAACGTCCTGACTTTC. It codes for CASSKSLAGGYGANVLTF.

This clonotype was observed at least ten times. The CDR3 nucleotides are TGTGCCAGCAGCCAAGGTCCAGATACGCAGTATTTT. Its translation is CASSQGPDTQYF. This chain links TRBV3-1 with TRBJ2-3; D gene unclear. This CDR3 has 12 amino acids. Trimming stripped 1 base from V and 4 bases from J, with 3 bases between. Germline-derived CDR1 and CDR2 are LGHDT and YNNKEL (reference sequence).

Only a few counts were recorded for this clonotype. The chain's CDR3 is CASSLAGLTVGRNEQFF. The CDR3 region has the DNA TGTGCCAGCAGCTTGGCGGGACTCACCGTGGGACGCAATGAGCAGTTCTTC. The rearrangement uses TRBV5-5 and TRBJ2-1; a weak D match, TRBD2 (6 bases). Germline CDR1 reads SGHKS; CDR2 reads YYEKEE (reference sequence). CDR3 size: 17 residues. V gave up 0 bases and J gave up 6 bases, with 19 bases separating them.

This clonotype has only a few counts. The chain uses TRBV4-2 and TRBJ2-3; 8 bases are a match to TRBD2. Per the germline V gene, CDR1 is LGHNA and CDR2 is YNFKEQ. The CDR3 has 19 residues. V lost 0 bases, J lost 0 bases, and 11 bases stayed unmatched. Here the CDR3 reads CASSQEVGGAGGSTDTQYF. In DNA form, the CDR3 reads TGTGCCAGCAGCCAAGAGGTCGGAGGGGCGGGAGGTAGCACAGATACGCAGTATTTT.

This chain links TRBV6-2 or TRBV6-3 with TRBJ2-7; TRBD2 is a possible D gene (6 bases). The CDR3 has 15 amino acids. V gave up 6 bases and J gave up 1 base, with 16 bases separating them. Germline V gene data show CDR1 as MNHEY and CDR2 as SVGEGT. CDR3 loop: CASRTGDSHSYEQYF. In nucleotides, the CDR3 is TGTGCCAGCAGGACCGGGGACTCACATTCCTACGAGCAGTACTTC.

This clonotype was seen more than once but under ten times. The chain joins TRBV2 to TRBJ2-2, with 9 bases lining up with TRBD1. Germline V gene sequence: CDR1 SNHLY, CDR2 FYNNEI. V was pared by 5 bases and J by 3 bases, with 4 bases of the junction left unmatched. This CDR3 region has 15 residues. The CDR3 nucleotides read TGTGCCAGCAGTTACAGGGGGCGAGACACCGGGGAGCTGTTTTTT. Translating it yields CASSYRGRDTGELFF.

This clonotype was observed a few times. The rearrangement links TRBV5-5 to TRBJ1-2; D gene unclear. V was shortened by 3 bases and J by 5 bases, with 8 bases between the two germline ends. The CDR3 has 12 residues. Germline V lookup: CDR1 SGHKS, CDR2 YYEKEE (reference sequence). The CDR3 here is CASSWWTYGYTF. CDR3 sequence (DNA): TGTGCCAGCAGCTGGTGGACGTATGGCTACACCTTC.

The J gene is TRBJ2-1, the V gene TRBV5-4, with 13 bases aligning to TRBD2. CDR1 is SGHNT, CDR2 YYREEE, per germline (reference sequence). V lost 4 bases, J lost 8 bases, and 9 bases stayed unmatched. This CDR3 has 16 amino acids. CDR3 residues: CASSPGGTSGTYEQFF. The CDR3 DNA sequence: TGTGCCAGCAGCCCGGGGGGGACTAGCGGGACCTATGAGCAGTTCTTC.

This clonotype was observed a handful of times. CDR3 DNA: TGTGCCAGCAGTTCCGGGACAGAATTCTCCTACGAGCAGTACTTC. Amino acids: CASSSGTEFSYEQYF. The V gene is TRBV28, the J gene TRBJ2-7; TRBD1 matches 7 bases. CDR3 size: 15 residues. CDR1 is MDHEN and CDR2 is SYDVKM in the germline V gene. The V segment lost 4 bases and the J segment 0 bases; nucleotides outside the gene matches: 6.

The chain recombines TRBV7-8 with TRBJ2-2; no definite D call. V was trimmed by 1 base and J by 3 bases, leaving 6 bases between them. There are 14 residues in the CDR3. Looked up from germline, CDR1 is SGHVS and CDR2 is FQNEAQ. CDR3 sequence (DNA): TGTGCCAGCAGCTTAGATTCCGACACCGGGGAGCTGTTTTTT. It codes for CASSLDSDTGELFF.

This clonotype was seen just once. The chain uses TRBV4-1 and TRBJ1-2, with 10 positions matching TRBD1. Germline CDR1 is MGHRA and CDR2 is YSYEKL. With V trimmed by 4 bases and J by 3 bases, 5 bases remained unmatched. This CDR3 spans 15 amino acids. This CDR3 is CASSPGQGIDYGYTF. CDR3 coding DNA: TGCGCCAGCAGCCCGGGACAGGGGATCGACTATGGCTACACCTTC.

This clonotype has just a few counts. The J gene is TRBJ2-5, the V gene TRBV20-1; 10 positions agree with TRBD1. From germline, CDR1 is DFQATT and CDR2 SNEGSKA (reference sequence). Trimming at V came to 1 base and at J to 7 bases, leaving 6 bases not matched to a gene. The CDR3 runs 14 residues. This CDR3 reads CSARVVGTGVTQYF. The CDR3 coding sequence is TGCAGTGCTAGAGTAGTCGGGACAGGGGTGACCCAGTACTTC.